This T cell receptor beta chain was retrieved from a study of T cell responses to AZD1222 COVID-19 vaccine. Study-wide background: Second-dose recipients at about 4 or about 12 weeks were treated as one pooled group.

The length of the CDR3 is 13 residues. Germline V CDR1 and CDR2: LGHNA, YSLEER. The ends were cut back, 0 bases at V and 6 bases at J, with 9 bases in the middle. TCRdb keeps only in-frame clones here, not all; method: immunoSEQ multiplex PCR. The sample has about 96,000 clones; around 89% are singletons. The chain couples TRBV4-3 to TRBJ2-7; D remains unclear. The sequence derives from an adult in good health. Specimen: peripheral blood, collected on day 0 of AZD1222 vaccination. CDR3: CASSQDYSREQYF. The DNA of the CDR3 is TGCGCCAGCAGCCAAGATTATAGTCGCGAGCAGTACTTC.